This record concerns one T cell receptor (beta chain) sequence. CDR1 SGHRS and CDR2 YFSETQ come from the germline V gene. J gave up 5 bases and V 1 base, and 11 bases lay outside the gene matches. CDR3 length equals 17 residues. Authors' methods: Amplification of reference gene primers provided the estimated nucleated cell counts. Assay: immunoSEQ multiplex PCR; the TCRdb copy retains only in-frame clones and omits some. V, J and clone size are taken as reported in that table, and D and trimming were inferred from the DNA itself. The sample lists 100,000 or so clones, approximately 88% occurring once. This sample stems from a study of blood T cell repertoires in COVID-19. Overall study context: Spain, Italy and the United States supplied samples that represented acute and convalescent COVID-19. PBMCs, B-cell-depleted T cells, or T cells were the source of the cDNA or gDNA that made up the material.

What was sequenced was peripheral blood. The receptor was derived from a man aged 55-75 years with acute or convalescent COVID-19. The rearrangement joins TRBV5-1 to TRBJ2-7; 11 positions agree with TRBD2. CDR3 sequence (DNA): TGCGCCAGCAGCTTGACTAGCGGGAGAGCGGTGGGAAACGAGCAGTACTTC. It is translated as CASSLTSGRAVGNEQYF.